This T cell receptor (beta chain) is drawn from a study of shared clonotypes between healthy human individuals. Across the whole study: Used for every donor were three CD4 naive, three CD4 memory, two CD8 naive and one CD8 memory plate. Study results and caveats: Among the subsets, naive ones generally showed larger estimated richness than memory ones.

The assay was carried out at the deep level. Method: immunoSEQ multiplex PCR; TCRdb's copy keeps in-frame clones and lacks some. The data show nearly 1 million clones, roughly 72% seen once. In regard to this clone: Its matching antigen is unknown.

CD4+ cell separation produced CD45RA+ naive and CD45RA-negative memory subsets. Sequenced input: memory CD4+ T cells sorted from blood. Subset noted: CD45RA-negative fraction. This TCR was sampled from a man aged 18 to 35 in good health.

The CDR3: CASSLGQGVGTNEKLFF. CDR3 coding DNA: TGCGCCAGCAGCTTGGGGCAGGGCGTGGGGACAAATGAAAAACTGTTTTTT. The chain links TRBV5-1 to TRBJ1-4; TRBD1 is a possible D gene (6 bases). The CDR3 is 17 residues long. The germline V and J ends were trimmed by 0 bases and 5 bases, with 17 bases remaining between them. Germline values: CDR1 SGHRS, CDR2 YFSETQ.